These T cell receptor beta chains were read from a single sample in a study of OX40 agonist ivuxolimab in advanced cancers. Method: immunoSEQ multiplex PCR; TCRdb's copy keeps in-frame clones and lacks some. The sample comprises 40,000 to 60,000 clones, around 86% of which are singletons, and 5.5% to 7% rests with the top ten. Sample: CD4+ or CD8+ T cells sorted from blood, taken in a trial of the OX40 agonist ivuxolimab. The source of these receptors is an adult with an advanced solid tumor such as melanoma, head and neck, liver or kidney cancer. The CDR3 runs from the conserved cysteine through the conserved F or W. D genes are given only for firm matches. Not all rows give a size; the values are once, few, many and, for expanded clones, a class.

CDR3aa: CASSSPGLAGGNNEQFF; CDR3nt: TGTGCCAGCAGCTCCCCCGGACTAGCGGGGGGGAACAATGAGCAGTTCTTC; abundance: NA; d_gene: TRBD2; v_gene: TRBV7-8; j_gene: TRBJ2-1
CDR3aa: CASSLGAGSYNEQFF; CDR3nt: TGTGCCAGCAGCTTAGGGGCAGGGTCTTACAATGAGCAGTTCTTC; abundance: NA; d_gene: NA; v_gene: TRBV7-9; j_gene: TRBJ2-1
CDR3aa: CASSQGQGGNQPQHF; CDR3nt: TGCGCCAGCAGCCAAGGACAGGGAGGCAATCAGCCCCAGCATTTT; abundance: few; d_gene: TRBD1; v_gene: TRBV4-3; j_gene: TRBJ1-5
CDR3aa: CASSFRGVGNQPQHF; CDR3nt: TGTGCCAGCAGTTTCAGGGGCGTAGGGAATCAGCCCCAGCATTTT; abundance: NA; d_gene: NA; v_gene: TRBV27; j_gene: TRBJ1-5
CDR3aa: CASSQEGTSSNQPQHF; CDR3nt: TGCGCCAGCAGCCAAGAAGGAACCTCTAGCAATCAGCCCCAGCATTTT; abundance: NA; d_gene: NA; v_gene: TRBV4-1; j_gene: TRBJ1-5
CDR3aa: CASSLQGMNTEAFF; CDR3nt: TGTGCCAGCAGCTTACAGGGGATGAACACTGAAGCTTTCTTT; abundance: NA; d_gene: NA; v_gene: TRBV7-6; j_gene: TRBJ1-1
CDR3aa: CASSSLAGGPYEQYF; CDR3nt: TGTGCCAGCAGCTCGCTAGCGGGAGGACCCTACGAGCAGTACTTC; abundance: NA; d_gene: TRBD2; v_gene: TRBV7-2; j_gene: TRBJ2-7
CDR3aa: CASSQGTSVSYEQYF; CDR3nt: TGCGCCAGCAGCCAAGGGACTAGCGTCTCCTACGAGCAGTACTTC; abundance: NA; d_gene: TRBD2; v_gene: TRBV4-3; j_gene: TRBJ2-7
CDR3aa: CASIEDSDTGELFF; CDR3nt: TGTGCCAGCATCGAGGATAGTGACACCGGGGAGCTGTTTTTT; abundance: NA; d_gene: NA; v_gene: TRBV7-9; j_gene: TRBJ2-2
CDR3aa: CASSLAGETQYF; CDR3nt: TGTGCCAGCAGCTTGGCCGGAGAGACCCAGTACTTC; abundance: NA; d_gene: NA; v_gene: TRBV5-4; j_gene: TRBJ2-5
CDR3aa: CASSRTGGIIYGYTF; CDR3nt: TGTGCCAGTAGTAGGACAGGGGGCATCATCTATGGCTACACCTTC; abundance: large; d_gene: TRBD1; v_gene: TRBV19; j_gene: TRBJ1-2
CDR3aa: CAGRTDEKLFF; CDR3nt: TGTGCCGGGAGGACAGATGAAAAACTGTTTTTT; abundance: NA; d_gene: NA; v_gene: TRBV2; j_gene: TRBJ1-4
CDR3aa: CSVEDRGRNGGYGYTF; CDR3nt: TGCAGCGTGGAAGACCGTGGACGTAACGGGGGATATGGCTACACCTTC; abundance: NA; d_gene: NA; v_gene: TRBV29-1; j_gene: TRBJ1-2
CDR3aa: CASSGQGGGNEQFF; CDR3nt: TGTGCCAGCAGTGGACAGGGAGGCGGCAATGAGCAGTTCTTC; abundance: NA; d_gene: NA; v_gene: TRBV2; j_gene: TRBJ2-1
CDR3aa: CSVDPGNTEAFF; CDR3nt: TGCAGCGTTGACCCTGGGAACACTGAAGCTTTCTTT; abundance: NA; d_gene: NA; v_gene: TRBV29-1; j_gene: TRBJ1-1
CDR3aa: CASSPGVEQFF; CDR3nt: TGTGCCAGCAGCCCGGGAGTAGAGCAGTTCTTC; abundance: NA; d_gene: NA; v_gene: TRBV27; j_gene: TRBJ2-1
CDR3aa: CASSYGQAQPYEQYF; CDR3nt: TGTGCCAGCAGCTATGGACAGGCGCAGCCCTACGAGCAGTACTTC; abundance: NA; d_gene: TRBD1; v_gene: TRBV11-2; j_gene: TRBJ2-7
CDR3aa: CASSFGLAGGPYNEQFF; CDR3nt: TGTGCCAGCAGCTTCGGACTAGCGGGGGGCCCCTACAATGAGCAGTTCTTC; abundance: NA; d_gene: TRBD2; v_gene: TRBV7-6; j_gene: TRBJ2-1
CDR3aa: CASSPGGRAEAFF; CDR3nt: TGTGCCAGCAGCCCAGGGGGTCGGGCTGAAGCTTTCTTT; abundance: medium-sized; d_gene: TRBD1; v_gene: TRBV11-2; j_gene: TRBJ1-1
CDR3aa: CSVGRTNTGELFF; CDR3nt: TGCAGCGTTGGGAGGACGAACACCGGGGAGCTGTTTTTT; abundance: NA; d_gene: NA; v_gene: TRBV29-1; j_gene: TRBJ2-2
CDR3aa: CSVEGQTYGYTF; CDR3nt: TGCAGCGTTGAGGGACAGACGTATGGCTACACCTTC; abundance: few; d_gene: TRBD1; v_gene: TRBV29-1; j_gene: TRBJ1-2
CDR3aa: CASSPLTSGGQETQYF; CDR3nt: TGCGCCAGCAGCCCCTTGACTAGCGGGGGTCAAGAGACCCAGTACTTC; abundance: NA; d_gene: TRBD2; v_gene: TRBV4-1; j_gene: TRBJ2-5
CDR3aa: CASSPRTYNSPLHF; CDR3nt: TGTGCCAGCAGCCCCCGTACCTATAATTCACCCCTCCACTTT; abundance: NA; d_gene: NA; v_gene: TRBV14; j_gene: TRBJ1-6
CDR3aa: CASSPSRRGNDEQYF; CDR3nt: TGCGCCAGCAGCCCCTCCCGCAGGGGGAATGACGAGCAGTACTTC; abundance: NA; d_gene: TRBD1; v_gene: TRBV10-1; j_gene: TRBJ2-7
CDR3aa: CAISESGEQFF; CDR3nt: TGTGCCATCAGTGAGTCGGGTGAGCAGTTCTTC; abundance: NA; d_gene: NA; v_gene: TRBV10-3; j_gene: TRBJ2-1
CDR3aa: CASSLNNYGYTF; CDR3nt: TGTGCCAGCAGCTTGAATAACTATGGCTACACCTTC; abundance: NA; d_gene: NA; v_gene: TRBV5-6; j_gene: TRBJ1-2
CDR3aa: CASSLQGLITEAFF; CDR3nt: TGTGCCAGCAGTCTCCAAGGACTGATCACTGAAGCTTTCTTT; abundance: NA; d_gene: NA; v_gene: TRBV27; j_gene: TRBJ1-1
CDR3aa: CASSFPTVLGGSSTDTQYF; CDR3nt: TGTGCCAGCAGTTTTCCCACAGTGCTAGGGGGTTCTAGCACAGATACGCAGTATTTT; abundance: once; d_gene: NA; v_gene: TRBV28; j_gene: TRBJ2-3
CDR3aa: CASSLVLAQNEQFF; CDR3nt: TGCGCCAGCAGCTTGGTTCTAGCCCAGAATGAGCAGTTCTTC; abundance: once; d_gene: NA; v_gene: TRBV5-1; j_gene: TRBJ2-1
CDR3aa: CASSPRAGGSDTQYF; CDR3nt: TGCGCCAGCAGCCCAAGAGCGGGAGGGTCAGATACGCAGTATTTT; abundance: NA; d_gene: TRBD2; v_gene: TRBV4-1; j_gene: TRBJ2-3
CDR3aa: CASSVASGREETQYF; CDR3nt: TGTGCCAGCAGCGTAGCAAGCGGGAGGGAAGAGACCCAGTACTTC; abundance: NA; d_gene: TRBD2; v_gene: TRBV9; j_gene: TRBJ2-5
CDR3aa: CATSRVRGDNEQFF; CDR3nt: TGTGCCACCAGCAGAGTCCGGGGGGACAATGAGCAGTTCTTC; abundance: once; d_gene: TRBD2; v_gene: TRBV15; j_gene: TRBJ2-1
CDR3aa: CSVEPAGGYNEQFF; CDR3nt: TGCAGCGTTGAGCCAGCGGGAGGCTACAATGAGCAGTTCTTC; abundance: NA; d_gene: TRBD2; v_gene: TRBV29-1; j_gene: TRBJ2-1
CDR3aa: CASSSPQVPLNYGYTF; CDR3nt: TGTGCCAGCAGCTCCCCACAGGTTCCCCTCAACTATGGCTACACCTTC; abundance: NA; d_gene: NA; v_gene: TRBV7-9; j_gene: TRBJ1-2
CDR3aa: CASGSLDRTEETQYF; CDR3nt: TGTGCCAGCGGGTCCCTGGACAGAACCGAAGAGACCCAGTACTTC; abundance: NA; d_gene: NA; v_gene: TRBV28; j_gene: TRBJ2-5
CDR3aa: CAWGGSGTGDTEAFF; CDR3nt: TGTGCCTGGGGGGGGTCCGGGACAGGGGACACTGAAGCTTTCTTT; abundance: NA; d_gene: TRBD1; v_gene: TRBV30; j_gene: TRBJ1-1
CDR3aa: CASSYPGVGVEKLFF; CDR3nt: TGTGCCAGCAGCTACCCGGGGGTGGGAGTGGAAAAACTGTTTTTT; abundance: NA; d_gene: NA; v_gene: TRBV7-9; j_gene: TRBJ1-4
CDR3aa: CASSLAGYYEAFF; CDR3nt: TGTGCCAGCAGCTTAGCAGGGTACTATGAAGCTTTCTTT; abundance: NA; d_gene: NA; v_gene: TRBV7-9; j_gene: TRBJ1-1
CDR3aa: CASSPEGPGGYTF; CDR3nt: TGCGCCAGCAGCCCCGAGGGTCCAGGTGGCTACACCTTC; abundance: NA; d_gene: NA; v_gene: TRBV23-1; j_gene: TRBJ1-2
CDR3aa: CASSPLLSSGNTIYF; CDR3nt: TGTGCCAGCAGTCCCCTTCTCAGCTCTGGAAACACCATATATTTT; abundance: NA; d_gene: NA; v_gene: TRBV28; j_gene: TRBJ1-3
CDR3aa: CASGLGNTEAFF; CDR3nt: TGTGCCAGCGGATTAGGGAACACTGAAGCTTTCTTT; abundance: NA; d_gene: NA; v_gene: TRBV6-5; j_gene: TRBJ1-1
CDR3aa: CASSSGSATNEQFF; CDR3nt: TGTGCCAGCAGCTCAGGGAGCGCTACAAATGAGCAGTTCTTC; abundance: NA; d_gene: NA; v_gene: TRBV7-6; j_gene: TRBJ2-1
CDR3aa: CASSAGGSYNEQFF; CDR3nt: TGTGCCAGCAGCGCGGGGGGCTCCTACAATGAGCAGTTCTTC; abundance: NA; d_gene: TRBD2; v_gene: TRBV9; j_gene: TRBJ2-1
CDR3aa: CASSYSTRTANTEAFF; CDR3nt: TGTGCCAGCAGTTACTCGACACGGACCGCGAACACTGAAGCTTTCTTT; abundance: few; d_gene: NA; v_gene: TRBV6-5; j_gene: TRBJ1-1
CDR3aa: CASSPPRGLSYNEQFF; CDR3nt: TGTGCCAGCAGCCCCCCCCGGGGGCTCTCCTACAATGAGCAGTTCTTC; abundance: NA; d_gene: NA; v_gene: TRBV7-6; j_gene: TRBJ2-1
CDR3aa: CASTALGVGDTEAFF; CDR3nt: TGTGCCAGCACCGCTCTCGGGGTGGGGGACACTGAAGCTTTCTTT; abundance: NA; d_gene: NA; v_gene: TRBV6-5; j_gene: TRBJ1-1
CDR3aa: CASSLQRGDLNTEAFF; CDR3nt: TGTGCCAGCAGCCTCCAGAGGGGTGACCTCAACACTGAAGCTTTCTTT; abundance: NA; d_gene: NA; v_gene: TRBV7-8; j_gene: TRBJ1-1